Described below is a single TCR beta chain sequence and its context. This sample is part of a study of blood T cell repertoires in COVID-19. As handled by the study authors: Reference gene primer amplification in the assay estimated nucleated cell counts. TCRdb keeps only in-frame clones here, not all; method: immunoSEQ multiplex PCR. V, J and clone size derive from that table, while D and trimming were established from the DNA sequence. This table holds some 190,000 clones, over 75% found once. This receptor was identified in a man older than 75 with COVID-19, enrolled during active disease. The sequenced material came from peripheral blood.

The CDR3 DNA sequence: TGTGCCAGCACCTCCCTGAGGAACACTGAAGCTTTCTTT. Translating gives CASTSLRNTEAFF. The chain employs TRBV7-2 and TRBJ1-1; no clear D. Per the germline V gene, CDR1 is SGHTA and CDR2 is FQGNSA. CDR3 length equals 13 residues. The V end was cut by 7 bases, the J end by 1 base, with 10 bases between.